These T cell receptor beta chains were read from a single sample in a study of blood T cells in healthy people across ages. TCRdb itself ran the 5' RACE reads through MiXCR, one entry per CDR3 protein. Of about 970,000 distinct CDR3 sequences in the sample, about 53% were seen once. Sequencing was performed on blood. These receptors all stem from a woman aged 60 to 75 in good health. Each CDR3 is given with its conserved first and last residue. A D gene is named only where the DNA matches it firmly. Some rows mark clone size as missing; the rest say once, few, many or name a class of expanded clone.

D: TRBD1; J: TRBJ1-2; size: -; V: TRBV29-1; DNA: TGCAGCGTTGACTCAGGGGGTCACTATGGCTACACCTTC; CDR3: CSVDSGGHYGYTF
D: TRBD1; J: TRBJ2-1; size: few; V: TRBV12-3/TRBV12-4; DNA: TGTGCCAGCAGTCCGCTTGGGACAGGGGTGAATGAGCAGTTCTTC; CDR3: CASSPLGTGVNEQFF
D: -; J: TRBJ1-4; size: -; V: TRBV5-5; DNA: TGTGCCAGCAGCTCGGAACAAGGAAAAGAAAAACTGTTTTTT; CDR3: CASSSEQGKEKLFF
D: TRBD1; J: TRBJ1-2; size: -; V: TRBV7-2; DNA: TGTGCCAGCAGCACCCCAGGGACAGCGACTAACTATGGCTACACCTTC; CDR3: CASSTPGTATNYGYTF
D: -; J: TRBJ2-1; size: few; V: TRBV20-1; DNA: TGCAGCGGCGAAAGGGAGTTCTCCTACAATGAGCAGTTCTTC; CDR3: CSGEREFSYNEQFF
D: TRBD2; J: TRBJ2-5; size: -; V: TRBV3-1; DNA: TGTGTCAGCAGCGTTAGCGGGAGTTACCAAGAGACCCAGTACTTC; CDR3: CVSSVSGSYQETQYF
D: TRBD2; J: TRBJ2-3; size: -; V: TRBV7-2; DNA: TGTGCCAGCAGCTTAACCGGGGGGGTCCCTACAGATACGCAGTATTTT; CDR3: CASSLTGGVPTDTQYF
D: TRBD1; J: TRBJ2-7; size: -; V: TRBV20-1; DNA: TGCAGTGCTCGGACAGGCCCGGAGCAGTACTTC; CDR3: CSARTGPEQYF
D: -; J: TRBJ2-1; size: -; V: TRBV20-1; DNA: TGCAGTGCCCCCTTCGGAGTTAGTGGCAATGAGCAGTTCTTC; CDR3: CSAPFGVSGNEQFF
D: TRBD1; J: TRBJ2-1; size: -; V: TRBV27; DNA: TGTGCCAGCAGTCGACAGGGGTCTAACAATGAGCAGTTCTTC; CDR3: CASSRQGSNNEQFF
D: TRBD2; J: TRBJ2-7; size: -; V: TRBV28; DNA: TGTGCCAGCAGTTTACAACTAGCGGGCGGGATTTACGAGCAGTACTTC; CDR3: CASSLQLAGGIYEQYF
D: TRBD2; J: TRBJ2-1; size: -; V: TRBV28; DNA: TGTGCCAGCAGGTTGGGACTAGCGGGATATAATGAGCAGTTCTTC; CDR3: CASRLGLAGYNEQFF
D: -; J: TRBJ1-1; size: -; V: TRBV29-1; DNA: TGCAGCGTTTTTGGCAGAGAAGCTTTCTTT; CDR3: CSVFGREAFF
D: -; J: TRBJ2-1; size: once; V: TRBV9; DNA: TGTGCCAGCAGCGTAGAGTCTAGACCGTACAATGAGCAGTTCTTC; CDR3: CASSVESRPYNEQFF
D: -; J: TRBJ1-2; size: few; V: TRBV12-3/TRBV12-4; DNA: TGTGCCAGCAGTTTGGGCGGGGTCTTGGGGGGCTACACCTTC; CDR3: CASSLGGVLGGYTF
D: -; J: TRBJ1-2; size: few; V: TRBV20-1; DNA: TGCAGTGCCGAGCTGACAGACGACTATGGCTACACCTTC; CDR3: CSAELTDDYGYTF
D: -; J: TRBJ1-6; size: -; V: TRBV7-9; DNA: TGTGCCAGCAGCTTAGCGCGGGCGGGGAATTCACCCCTCCACTTT; CDR3: CASSLARAGNSPLHF
D: TRBD2; J: TRBJ2-4; size: few; V: TRBV15; DNA: TGTGCCACCAGCAGGTCTCGTAGCGGGAGTGGTGGCAAAAACATTCAGTACTTC; CDR3: CATSRSRSGSGGKNIQYF
D: -; J: TRBJ2-1; size: once; V: TRBV4-1; DNA: TGCGCCAGCAGCCAAGACCCGATTTCAGGGAGGTTGGGCAATGAGCAGTTCTTC; CDR3: CASSQDPISGRLGNEQFF
D: TRBD1; J: TRBJ2-1; size: few; V: TRBV5-6; DNA: TGTGCCAGCAGCCCCGGACAGGGGGAACTCGGTGAGCAGTTCTTC; CDR3: CASSPGQGELGEQFF
D: -; J: TRBJ1-2; size: -; V: TRBV9; DNA: TGTGCCAGCAGGGACGACCCCGGGACGGCGTACTATGGCTACACCTTC; CDR3: CASRDDPGTAYYGYTF
D: -; J: TRBJ2-2; size: few; V: TRBV21-1; DNA: TGTGCCAGCCTAGGGGCAGTCACCGGGGAGCTGTTTTTT; CDR3: CASLGAVTGELFF
D: -; J: TRBJ2-4; size: once; V: TRBV28; DNA: TGTGCCAGCAGGGAAGGAGCGGTAAGAGGGGACATTCAGTACTTC; CDR3: CASREGAVRGDIQYF
D: TRBD1; J: TRBJ2-3; size: -; V: TRBV27; DNA: TGTGCCAGCAGCTACACAGGGGAGTTGTTGAGCACAGATACGCAGTATTTT; CDR3: CASSYTGELLSTDTQYF
D: -; J: TRBJ2-4; size: -; V: TRBV2; DNA: TGTGCCAGCACTCTCAGACTAGTGAACATTCAGTACTTC; CDR3: CASTLRLVNIQYF
D: -; J: TRBJ2-4; size: few; V: TRBV5-1; DNA: TGCGCCAGCAGCTTGTCGGGATCAACCAAAAACATTCAGTACTTC; CDR3: CASSLSGSTKNIQYF
D: -; J: TRBJ2-1; size: -; V: TRBV7-8; DNA: TGTGCCAGCAGCTCCCACAGGGACAATGAGCAGTTCTTC; CDR3: CASSSHRDNEQFF
D: -; J: TRBJ2-1; size: -; V: TRBV29-1; DNA: TGCAGCGTTGTAGGATTAGGACACCAAGAGAATGAGCAGTTCTTC; CDR3: CSVVGLGHQENEQFF
D: -; J: TRBJ1-4; size: -; V: TRBV20-1; DNA: TGCAGTGCCCAGAGTGCAGGGGTGGGAAAACTGTTTTTT; CDR3: CSAQSAGVGKLFF
D: TRBD2; J: TRBJ2-7; size: few; V: TRBV20-1; DNA: TGCAGTGCTAGTCCGGGAGGATCCTACGAGCAGTACTTC; CDR3: CSASPGGSYEQYF
D: TRBD1; J: TRBJ2-7; size: once; V: TRBV27; DNA: TGTGCCAGCAGTTTTTTCGGGACAGGGAGGAATGAGCAGTACTTC; CDR3: CASSFFGTGRNEQYF
D: TRBD1; J: TRBJ2-7; size: -; V: TRBV13; DNA: TGTGCCAGCAGCTATACCGGGACAGGGGGCTTGTACGAGCAGTACTTC; CDR3: CASSYTGTGGLYEQYF
D: -; J: TRBJ2-1; size: -; V: TRBV2; DNA: TGTGCCAGCAGTCCGGACTTAGTCTCCTACAATGAGCAGTTCTTC; CDR3: CASSPDLVSYNEQFF
D: -; J: TRBJ2-1; size: few; V: TRBV29-1; DNA: TGCAGCGTTGTGTGGGAGAGGTCTTACAATGAGCAGTTCTTC; CDR3: CSVVWERSYNEQFF
D: -; J: TRBJ2-7; size: -; V: TRBV20-1; DNA: TGCAGTGCTAGAGTAATAGGAACGTACGAGCAGTACTTC; CDR3: CSARVIGTYEQYF
D: TRBD2; J: TRBJ2-3; size: few; V: TRBV20-1; DNA: TGCAGTGCGAAGGTGGCTAGCGGAGTCACAGATACGCAGTATTTT; CDR3: CSAKVASGVTDTQYF
D: TRBD2; J: TRBJ2-1; size: -; V: TRBV5-1; DNA: TGCGCCAGCAGCTTGTCCACAGCGGGAGGGCCTGGAAATGAGCAGTTCTTC; CDR3: CASSLSTAGGPGNEQFF
D: TRBD2; J: TRBJ2-7; size: few; V: TRBV3-1; DNA: TGTGCCAGCAGCCAAGCGGTCCAGCGGGGATACGAGCAGTACTTC; CDR3: CASSQAVQRGYEQYF
D: -; J: TRBJ2-1; size: -; V: TRBV21-1; DNA: TGTGCCAGCAGACGGGTTTTTTGCGGCAATGAGCAGTTCTTC; CDR3: CASRRVFCGNEQFF
D: TRBD1; J: TRBJ2-1; size: few; V: TRBV4-3; DNA: TGCGCCAGCGGCCGGGGAACGGGACAGACCTACAATGAGCAGTTCTTC; CDR3: CASGRGTGQTYNEQFF
D: -; J: TRBJ2-2; size: -; V: TRBV20-1; DNA: TGCAGTGCCCAGGGGGGGAGCTCCACCGGGGAGCTGTTTTTT; CDR3: CSAQGGSSTGELFF
D: -; J: TRBJ2-7; size: once; V: TRBV5-1; DNA: TGCGCCAGCAGCTCTGGTCCGACTGGCTACGAGCAGTACTTC; CDR3: CASSSGPTGYEQYF
D: TRBD2; J: TRBJ2-3; size: -; V: TRBV20-1; DNA: TGCAGTGCTCACCCATGGACTAGCGGGAGCACAGATACGCAGTATTTT; CDR3: CSAHPWTSGSTDTQYF